This T cell receptor beta chain was identified in a study of T-cell reconstitution after alpha-beta-depleted transplantation in children. Preparation of the TCRbeta library used unique molecular identifiers. TCRdb itself ran the PCR reads through MiXCR, one entry per CDR3 protein. The table shows around 450,000 distinct CDR3 sequences, with around 15% occurring only once. Trimming cost V 3 bases and J 9 bases; bases outside gene matches: 7. The germline gives CDR1 SGHAT, CDR2 FQNNGV. There are 14 residues in the CDR3. Sequencing used PBMCs, mostly from graft donor cells, obtained 360 days after TCRalphabeta/CD19-depleted stem cell transplant. The chain uses TRBV11-2 and TRBJ2-1, with 8 bases lining up with TRBD2. The clonotype comes from a boy younger than two who had a stem cell transplant for Wiskott-Aldrich syndrome, so the T cells may come from the graft donor. The CDR3 DNA is TGTGCCAGCAGCTTTGAGAGGCGGGGGGCTGAGCAGTTCTTC. This encodes CASSFERRGAEQFF.